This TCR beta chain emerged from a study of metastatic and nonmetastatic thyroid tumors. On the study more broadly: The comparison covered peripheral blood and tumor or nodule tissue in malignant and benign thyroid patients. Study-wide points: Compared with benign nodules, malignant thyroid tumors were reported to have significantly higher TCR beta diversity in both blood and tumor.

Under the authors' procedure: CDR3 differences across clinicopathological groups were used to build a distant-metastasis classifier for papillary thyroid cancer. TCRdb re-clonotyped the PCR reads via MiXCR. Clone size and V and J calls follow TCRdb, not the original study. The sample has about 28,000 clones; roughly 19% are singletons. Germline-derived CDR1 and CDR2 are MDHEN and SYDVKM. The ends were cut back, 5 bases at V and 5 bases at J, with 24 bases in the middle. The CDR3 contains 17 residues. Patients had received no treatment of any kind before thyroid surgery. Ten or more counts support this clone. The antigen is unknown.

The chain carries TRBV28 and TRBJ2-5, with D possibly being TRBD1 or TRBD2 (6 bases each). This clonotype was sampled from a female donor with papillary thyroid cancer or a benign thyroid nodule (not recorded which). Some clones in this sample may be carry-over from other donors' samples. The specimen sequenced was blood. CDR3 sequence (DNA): TGTGCCAGCAGTCCCCCACTACCCGATGTAGGGGGGGAGACCCAGTACTTC. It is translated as CASSPPLPDVGGETQYF.